The 27 T cell receptor beta chains below were found in one sample sequenced in a study of Graves' ophthalmopathy and Graves' hyperthyroidism. The sequenced template was RNA, covering the TCR beta CDR3 region. RT-PCR was first run with HTBI primers, then multiplex PCR in a second round. TCRdb reprocessed the multiplex PCR reads with MiXCR, giving one entry per CDR3 protein. The table has around 1,200,000 distinct CDR3 sequences, about 40% seen once. The sequenced sample consisted of peripheral blood or thyroid tissue (not recorded which). Receptors originate from an adult man with Graves' hyperthyroidism.

This clonotype has only a few counts. V is TRBV5-6 and J is TRBJ2-7; D is ambiguous. Germline values: CDR1 SGHDT, CDR2 YYEEEE. V shed 4 bases and J shed 0 bases, with 11 bases lying between them. This CDR3 has 14 residues. CDR3 loop: CASSPNEASYEQYF. In DNA, the CDR3 is TGTGCCAGCAGCCCAAACGAAGCCTCCTACGAGCAGTACTTC. The complete variable domain, with remaining parts taken from reference TRBV5-6 and TRBJ2-7, reads DAGVTQSPTHLIKTRGQQVTLRCSPKSGHDTVSWYQQALGQGPQFIFQYYEEEERQRGNFPDRFSGHQFPNYSSELNVNALLLGDSALYLCASSPNEASYEQYFGPGTRLTVT.

The chain recombines TRBV9 with TRBJ2-6; 8 nucleotides line up with TRBD1. This CDR3 has 17 residues. Trimming cost V 0 bases and J 1 base; bases outside gene matches: 3. Germline CDR1 and CDR2: SGDLS and YYNGEE. The CDR3 reads CASSVAGGLSGANVLTF. The CDR3 DNA reads TGTGCCAGCAGCGTAGCAGGGGGCCTTTCTGGGGCCAACGTCCTGACTTTC.

Many counts were recorded for this clonotype. The CDR3 DNA is TGTGCCAGCAGTTACTCCGTCCAAGAGACCCAGTACTTC. It codes for CASSYSVQETQYF. The rearrangement joins TRBV6-6 to TRBJ2-5, with D hard to call. The CDR3 runs 13 residues. Deletions cut 0 bases from V and 1 base from J, with 3 bases between. Germline CDR1 is MNHNY and CDR2 is SVGAGI (reference sequence).

This rearrangement joins TRBV5-1 to TRBJ2-5, with TRBD1 as a possible D gene (6 bases). This CDR3 is 18 amino acids long. Between the trimmed V and J ends, which lost 0 bases and 4 bases, there was a span of 22 bases. The germline gives CDR1 SGHRS, CDR2 YFSETQ. Here the CDR3 DNA reads TGCGCCAGCAGCTTGGGCCCTATTCAGGGGAATTCCGCAGAGACCCAGTACTTC. This encodes CASSLGPIQGNSAETQYF.

In this sample, this clonotype turned up a few times. This may arise from a read error, as a much more abundant clone is one base away. The chain carries TRBV7-9 and TRBJ1-2, with D uncertain. The germline gives CDR1 SEHNR, CDR2 FQNEAQ (reference sequence). The CDR3 extends over 14 amino acids. Between the trimmed V and J ends, which lost 7 bases and 12 bases, there was a span of 24 bases. DNA of the CDR3: TGTGCCAGCACCTTGTACCCCGGGAGACAAGGCCACACCTTC. Protein sequence: CASTLYPGRQGHTF. The variable domain in full, completed from reference TRBV7-9 and TRBJ1-2, reads DTGVSQNPRHKITKRGQNVTFRCDPISEHNRLYWYRQTLGQGPEFLTYFQNEAQLEKSRLLSDRFSAERPKGSFSTLEIQRTEQGDSAMYLCASTLYPGRQGHTFGSGTRLTVV.

Notes on this clonotype: One base away lies a much larger clone, so this may be a sequencing read error. This chain uses TRBV12-3 or TRBV12-4 with TRBJ1-2; 9 nucleotides match TRBD1. The ends lost 2 bases at V and 5 bases at J; junction bases unmatched: 3. This CDR3 region has 14 residues. CDR3 in amino acids: CASSLKGTGYGYTF. CDR3 nucleotides: TGTGCCAGCAGTTTAAAAGGGACAGGGTATGGCTACACCTTC.

The chain is built from TRBV25-1 and TRBJ2-6; D tentatively fits TRBD1 or TRBD2 (6 bases each). V gave up 8 bases and J gave up 0 bases, with 14 bases separating them. CDR3 length equals 16 residues. Germline CDR1 and CDR2: MGHDK and SYGVNS. The CDR3 bases are TGTGCCAGCGGAAGAGGAGGGGGCTCTGGGGCCAACGTCCTGACTTTC. The encoded protein is CASGRGGGSGANVLTF.

This clonotype was seen a single time. This chain connects TRBV10-3 to TRBJ2-7; 13 bases are a match to TRBD2. Germline CDR1 is ENHRY and CDR2 is SYGVKD. Trimming removed 6 bases from V and 6 bases from J; junction bases left unmatched: 14. This CDR3 is 17 amino acids long. CDR3 loop: CAISVEGGTSGIREQYF. As DNA, the CDR3 is TGTGCCATCAGCGTTGAAGGAGGGACTAGCGGGATTCGCGAGCAGTACTTC.

At least ten counts were recorded for this clonotype. The CDR3 protein is CASSSPWTDANYGYTF. CDR3 DNA: TGTGCCAGCAGCTCCCCTTGGACGGACGCTAACTATGGCTACACCTTC. The chain employs TRBV7-9 and TRBJ1-2, with D hard to call. The CDR3 loop spans 16 amino acids. Looked up from germline, CDR1 is SEHNR and CDR2 is FQNEAQ (reference sequence). V gave up 4 bases and J gave up 0 bases, with 15 bases separating them.

Ten or more counts support this clonotype. The chain employs TRBV10-3 and TRBJ2-2; D may be TRBD1 (5 bases). Trimming left V 2 bases short and J 1 base short, with 8 bases between. Germline loops: CDR1 ENHRY, CDR2 SYGVKD. The CDR3 contains 15 residues. CDR3 sequence (DNA): TGTGCCATCAGTGAGGTCAGGGAGAACACCGGGGAGCTGTTTTTT. Protein product: CAISEVRENTGELFF.

The V and J genes are TRBV20-1 and TRBJ1-4; unclear D gene. There are 12 residues in the CDR3. Germline V gene data show CDR1 as DFQATT and CDR2 as SNEGSKA (reference sequence). The CDR3 sequence: CSSAQANEKLFF. Here the CDR3 DNA reads TGCAGCTCAGCTCAGGCAAATGAAAAACTGTTTTTT.

At least ten counts were recorded for this clonotype. The chain couples TRBV6-6 to TRBJ1-4, with D uncertain. Trimming pared 2 bases from V and 7 bases from J, leaving 2 bases between. The length of the CDR3 is 11 residues. CDR1 is MNHNY, CDR2 SVGAGI, per germline (reference sequence). The CDR3 loop is CASSYPEKLFF. CDR3 DNA: TGTGCCAGCAGTTACCCTGAAAAACTGTTTTTT.

This clonotype has a handful of counts. V and J are TRBV6-2 or TRBV6-3 and TRBJ2-5; D is undetermined. Trimming stripped 6 bases from V and 2 bases from J, with 10 bases between. The CDR3 runs 13 residues. CDR1 and CDR2 from the germline V gene are MNHEY and SVGEGT. CDR3 coding DNA: TGTGCCAGCAGCAAGAGGATTCAAGAGACCCAGTACTTC. Protein sequence: CASSKRIQETQYF.

CDR3 DNA: TGCAGCGTTATCGTCAGGGGCAATGAGCAGTACTTC. Encoded protein: CSVIVRGNEQYF. The V and J genes are TRBV29-1 and TRBJ2-7; D perhaps matches TRBD1 (6 bases). V gave up 5 bases and J gave up 7 bases, with 15 bases separating them. The CDR3 totals 12 residues. Germline-derived CDR1 and CDR2 are SQVTM and ANQGSEA.

The chain combines TRBV2 with TRBJ2-5, with TRBD2 identical over 9 bases. V lost 7 bases and J lost 0; bases outside the gene matches: 3. CDR3 size: 14 residues. Germline CDR1 and CDR2: SNHLY and FYNNEI. CDR3: CASIRTSDQETQYF. CDR3 bases: TGTGCCAGCATCCGGACTAGCGACCAAGAGACCCAGTACTTC.

This chain connects TRBV10-2 to TRBJ2-7; a possible D gene is TRBD2 (6 bases). Trimming cost V 4 bases and J 0 bases, with 10 bases left between them. The CDR3 covers 14 residues. Per the germline V gene, CDR1 is WSHSY and CDR2 is SAAADI. CDR3 DNA sequence: TGCGCCAGCAGTGCCGGGACTGTCTCCTACGAGCAGTACTTC. It yields the protein CASSAGTVSYEQYF.

Comments on this clonotype: A much larger clonotype is one base distant, so this may be a read error. The genes are TRBV11-2 and TRBJ2-5; TRBD2 matches at 7 bases. This CDR3 contains 15 residues. With 1 base clipped from V and 1 base from J, the junction kept 3 bases outside the gene matches. In germline, CDR1 is SGHAT, CDR2 FQNNGV. The CDR3 nucleotides are TGTGCCAGCAGCTTAGCGCGGGGGACCCAAGAGACCCAGTACTTC. It yields the protein CASSLARGTQETQYF.

This clonotype occurred a few times. The J gene is TRBJ1-2, the V gene TRBV4-3; D remains unclear. CDR3 length equals 14 residues. Trimming shortened V by 0 bases and J by 5 bases, and 10 bases separated the two germline ends. Germline CDR1 and CDR2: LGHNA and YSLEER. This chain's CDR3 is CASSQEAAAYGYTF. CDR3 DNA: TGCGCCAGCAGCCAAGAAGCGGCCGCGTATGGCTACACCTTC.

The V and J genes are TRBV4-2 and TRBJ2-6, with D perhaps TRBD1 or TRBD2 (5 bases each). CDR3 length: 19 amino acids. CDR1 and CDR2 from the germline V gene are LGHNA and YNFKEQ. The V and J ends lost 4 bases and 0 bases respectively, with 19 bases between them. CDR3 region: CASSLVARGSGSGANVLTF. The DNA for the CDR3 is TGTGCCAGCAGCCTCGTCGCTAGGGGAAGCGGCTCTGGGGCCAACGTCCTGACTTTC.

The gene calls are TRBV29-1 and TRBJ2-5, with D perhaps matching TRBD2 (5 bases). Germline loops: CDR1 SQVTM, CDR2 ANQGSEA. V lost 5 bases and J 5 bases, leaving 9 bases between the germline ends. The length of the CDR3 is 11 residues. CDR3 DNA: TGCAGCGTTTTGGGAGCCGAGACCCAGTACTTC. This translates into CSVLGAETQYF.

Note on this clonotype: A read error may account for a junction end that differs from germline. V and J are TRBV7-2 and TRBJ2-7; D possibly corresponds to TRBD2 (6 bases). The CDR3 covers 15 residues. The germline gives CDR1 SGHTA, CDR2 FQGNSA. CDR3 in amino acids: CASSLELARTYEQYF. The CDR3 nucleotides are TGTGCCAGTAGCTTAGAGCTAGCGAGAACCTACGAGCAGTACTTC.

The genes are TRBV29-1 and TRBJ1-5; tentatively, D is TRBD1 (5 bases). This CDR3 region has 17 residues. Trimming removed 3 bases at V and 11 bases at J, with 29 bases between. Per germline, CDR1 SQVTM and CDR2 ANQGSEA. The CDR3 region has the DNA TGCAGCGTTGACTCATCGGGGACTAGCGGAGTTCAAGAGACCCAGCATTTT. Its protein product is CSVDSSGTSGVQETQHF.

In its sample, this clonotype was seen many times. The chain combines TRBV20-1 with TRBJ1-6, with D possibly being TRBD1 (6 bases). The CDR3 is 16 residues long. Germline-derived CDR1 and CDR2 are DFQATT and SNEGSKA (reference sequence). V was cut by 2 bases and J by 6 bases, with 17 bases left in between. The CDR3 spells CSARTRRGASNSPLHF. The CDR3 DNA reads as TGCAGTGCTAGAACCAGGAGGGGGGCGAGTAATTCACCCCTCCACTTT.

The chain links TRBV29-1 to TRBJ1-2; 7 nucleotides match TRBD1. After removal of 6 bases from V and 7 bases from J, the junction contained 8 bases not matched to a gene. Per germline, CDR1 SQVTM and CDR2 ANQGSEA. CDR3 length equals 12 residues. The CDR3 nucleotides are TGCAGCGTGGGACAGTTGGCGGCTGGCTACACCTTC. Its translation: CSVGQLAAGYTF.

The V call is TRBV9, the J call TRBJ2-2; D is unresolved. Trimming cost V 5 bases and J 5 bases, with 10 bases left between them. The CDR3 has 13 residues. Germline V lookup: CDR1 SGDLS, CDR2 YYNGEE. The CDR3 DNA sequence: TGTGCCAGCAGTGCCGGGTCGACCGGGGAGCTGTTTTTT. Protein sequence: CASSAGSTGELFF. The full variable domain, its missing parts supplied by reference TRBV9 and TRBJ2-2, is DSGVTQTPKHLITATGQRVTLRCSPRSGDLSVYWYQQSLDQGLQFLIQYYNGEERAKGNILERFSAQQFPDLHSELNLSSLELGDSALYFCASSAGSTGELFFGEGSRLTVL.

Regarding this clonotype: Just one base apart from a much larger clone, this may be a read error. The V gene is TRBV20-1, the J gene TRBJ2-7; TRBD2 agrees at 11 bases. V lost 6 bases and J lost 6; bases outside the gene matches: 13. Germline loops: CDR1 DFQATT, CDR2 SNEGSKA (reference sequence). The CDR3 runs to 15 residues. CDR3 DNA: TGCAGTGCCACCGGCCTACTAGCGGGGGAATGCGAGCAGTACTTC. It specifies CSATGLLAGECEQYF.

This clonotype was picked up a small number of times. CDR3 protein: CASSQGDRRRLFF. Written as DNA, the CDR3 is TGTGCCAGCAGCCAGGGGGACAGACGGAGACTGTTTTTT. This sequence joins TRBV4-2 and TRBJ1-4; TRBD1 matches 7 bases. CDR3 length equals 13 residues. J gave up 13 bases and V 3 bases, and 8 bases lay outside the gene matches. The germline gives CDR1 LGHNA, CDR2 YNFKEQ.